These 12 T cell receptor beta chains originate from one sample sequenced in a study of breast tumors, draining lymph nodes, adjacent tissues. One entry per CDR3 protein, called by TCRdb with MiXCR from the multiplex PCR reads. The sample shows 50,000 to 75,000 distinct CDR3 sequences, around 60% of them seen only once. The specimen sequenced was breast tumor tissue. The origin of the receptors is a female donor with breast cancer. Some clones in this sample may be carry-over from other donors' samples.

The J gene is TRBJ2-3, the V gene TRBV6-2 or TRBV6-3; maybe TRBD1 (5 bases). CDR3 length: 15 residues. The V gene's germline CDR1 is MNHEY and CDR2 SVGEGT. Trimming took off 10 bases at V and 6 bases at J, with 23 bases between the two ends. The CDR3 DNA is TGTGCCATCCACCCCGGGCGGAACCCAGGGGATACGCAGTATTTT. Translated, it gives CAIHPGRNPGDTQYF.

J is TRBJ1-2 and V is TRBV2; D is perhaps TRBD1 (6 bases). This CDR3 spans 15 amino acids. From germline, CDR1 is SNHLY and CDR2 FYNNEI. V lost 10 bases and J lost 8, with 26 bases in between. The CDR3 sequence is CATQGPAGASRGYTF. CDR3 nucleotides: TGTGCCACCCAGGGTCCAGCAGGGGCATCTCGGGGCTACACCTTC.

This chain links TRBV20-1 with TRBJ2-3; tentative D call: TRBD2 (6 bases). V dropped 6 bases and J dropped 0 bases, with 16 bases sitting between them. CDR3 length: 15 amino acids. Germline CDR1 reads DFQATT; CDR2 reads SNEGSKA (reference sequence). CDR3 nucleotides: TGCAGTGCGTCTAACCGTCTAGCGAGCACAGATACGCAGTATTTT. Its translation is CSASNRLASTDTQYF.

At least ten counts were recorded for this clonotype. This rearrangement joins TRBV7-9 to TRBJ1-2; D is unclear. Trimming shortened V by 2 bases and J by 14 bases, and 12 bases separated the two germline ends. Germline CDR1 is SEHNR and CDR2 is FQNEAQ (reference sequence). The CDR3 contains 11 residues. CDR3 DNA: TGTGCCAGCAGCTTATACTCCTCCGAAACCTTC. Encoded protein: CASSLYSSETF.

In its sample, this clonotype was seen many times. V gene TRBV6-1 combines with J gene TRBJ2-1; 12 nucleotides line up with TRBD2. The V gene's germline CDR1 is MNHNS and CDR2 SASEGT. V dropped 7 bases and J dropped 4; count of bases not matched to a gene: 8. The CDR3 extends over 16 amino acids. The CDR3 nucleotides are TGTGCCAGCAAGTTAGCTAGCGGGGGGGCGTACAATGAGCAGTTCTTC. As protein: CASKLASGGAYNEQFF.

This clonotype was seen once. CDR3 DNA: TGTGCCAGCAGGGAGATAGCCTACGAGCAGTACTTC. It encodes CASREIAYEQYF. The chain recombines TRBV6-1 with TRBJ2-7; D is undetermined. V lost 6 bases and J lost 2, with 8 bases in between. The CDR3 loop spans 12 amino acids. Germline V lookup: CDR1 MNHNS, CDR2 SASEGT.

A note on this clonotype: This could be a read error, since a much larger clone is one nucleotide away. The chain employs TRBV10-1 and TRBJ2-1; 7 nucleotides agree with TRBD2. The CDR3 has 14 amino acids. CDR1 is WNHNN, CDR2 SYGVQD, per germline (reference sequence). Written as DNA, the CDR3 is TGCGTCAGCAGTGAGTCCGGGGAGGGGAATGAGCAGTTCTTC. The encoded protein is CVSSESGEGNEQFF.

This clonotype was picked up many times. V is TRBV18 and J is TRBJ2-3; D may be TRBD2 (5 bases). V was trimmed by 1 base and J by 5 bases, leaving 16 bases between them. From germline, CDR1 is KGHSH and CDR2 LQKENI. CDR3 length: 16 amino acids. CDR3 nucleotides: TGTGCCAGCTCACCACTTGCTAGCCGCCAAGGAGATACGCAGTATTTT. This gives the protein CASSPLASRQGDTQYF. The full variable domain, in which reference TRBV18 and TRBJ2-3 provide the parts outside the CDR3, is NAGVMQNPRHLVRRRGQEARLRCSPMKGHSHVYWYRQLPEEGLKFMVYLQKENIIDESGMPKERFSAEFPKEGPSILRIQQVVRGDSAAYFCASSPLASRQGDTQYFGPGTRLTVL.

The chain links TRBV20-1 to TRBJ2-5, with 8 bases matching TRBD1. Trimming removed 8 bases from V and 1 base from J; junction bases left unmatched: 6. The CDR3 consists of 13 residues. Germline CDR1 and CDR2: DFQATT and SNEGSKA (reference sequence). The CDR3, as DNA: TGCAGTCCCAGCAGGGGGCCCCAAGAGACCCAGTACTTC. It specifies CSPSRGPQETQYF.

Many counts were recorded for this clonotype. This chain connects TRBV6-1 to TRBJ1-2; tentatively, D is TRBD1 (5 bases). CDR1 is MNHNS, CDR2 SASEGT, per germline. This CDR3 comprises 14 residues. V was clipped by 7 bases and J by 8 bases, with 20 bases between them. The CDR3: CASIRLGDSRGYTF. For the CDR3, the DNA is TGTGCCAGCATTCGACTGGGGGATTCACGGGGCTACACCTTC.

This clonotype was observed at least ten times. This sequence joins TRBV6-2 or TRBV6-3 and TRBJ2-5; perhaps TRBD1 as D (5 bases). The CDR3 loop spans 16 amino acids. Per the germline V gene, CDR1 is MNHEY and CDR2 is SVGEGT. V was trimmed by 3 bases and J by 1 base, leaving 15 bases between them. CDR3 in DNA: TGTGCCAGCAGTTATCCCCTTGACAGTATCCAAGAGACCCAGTACTTC. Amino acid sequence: CASSYPLDSIQETQYF.

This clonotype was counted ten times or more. The CDR3, as DNA: TGTGCCAGCAGTGAACTGGGGACTGGAAACACCATATATTTT. It is translated as CASSELGTGNTIYF. The rearrangement links TRBV6-1 to TRBJ1-3, with D unclear. Trimming removed 2 bases from V and 2 bases from J, with 7 bases in between. CDR1 MNHNS and CDR2 SASEGT come from the germline V gene. The CDR3 consists of 14 residues.